This T cell receptor beta chain derives from a study of response to subunit inactivated influenza vaccine. Whole-study findings and limits: Every seasonal influenza vaccination brings in few new T cells, the authors suggested.

TCRdb passed the RT-PCR reads through MiXCR, listing each CDR3 protein once. This table has hundreds of thousands of distinct CDR3 sequences, roughly 9.7% appearing once. This clonotype was detected only a few times. Antigen: not known. Germline CDR1 and CDR2: SGHKS and YYEKEE (reference sequence). This CDR3 is built from 15 residues. The germline V and J ends were trimmed by 4 bases and 6 bases, with 20 bases remaining between them. V and J are TRBV5-5 and TRBJ2-7; D possibly uses TRBD1 or TRBD2 (5 bases each). The sample consisted of PBMCs from blood, taken about 6 weeks after vaccination. The receptor was derived from a man aged 45-60 years who received an inactivated influenza vaccine. DNA for the CDR3: TGTGCCAGCAGCCCGAATATAGCCGAGGGGCTCGAGCAGTACTTC. Protein product: CASSPNIAEGLEQYF.